One and the same sample provided the 28 T cell receptor beta chains below, sequenced in a study of shared clonotypes between healthy human individuals. Data came from immunoSEQ multiplex PCR; TCRdb stores just in-frame clones and leaves some out. The table lists roughly 2.2 million clones, about 90% of them singletons. The specimen sequenced was naive CD4+ T cells from PBMCs. Subset described: CD45RA+ positively selected. The source is a man aged 18 to 29 in good health. Some clones in this sample may be carry-over from other donors' samples.

The chain recombines TRBV5-3 with TRBJ2-2, with 12 positions matching TRBD2. TRBV5-3 is an ORF for which the function is uncertain. The CDR3 covers 17 residues. V lost 4 bases, J lost 14 bases, and 18 bases stayed unmatched. DNA for the CDR3: TGTGCCAGAAGCCTATGGGGACTAGCGGGCCGACGAATATACCTGTTTTTT. Protein product: CARSLWGLAGRRIYLFF.

The rearrangement joins TRBV7-9 to TRBJ1-5; no reliable D call. The CDR3 spans 14 residues. Per germline, CDR1 SEHNR and CDR2 FQNEAQ (reference sequence). V lost 1 base and J 4 bases, leaving 8 bases between the germline ends. The CDR3 is CASSLGTDNQPQHF. The CDR3 nucleotides read TGTGCCAGCAGCTTAGGGACGGATAATCAGCCCCAGCATTTT.

CDR3 nucleotide sequence: TGTGCCATCAACTTGGGACAGGGCCTGAACACCGGGGAGCTGTTTTTT. Translating it yields CAINLGQGLNTGELFF. The genes are TRBV10-3 and TRBJ2-2; 9 nucleotides line up with TRBD1. The V segment lost 7 bases and the J segment 1 base; nucleotides outside the gene matches: 7. Germline V gene data show CDR1 as ENHRY and CDR2 as SYGVKD. The CDR3 is 16 residues long.

This clone was counted a few times. The chain has TRBV29-1 and TRBJ1-1, with D hard to call. Germline V lookup: CDR1 SQVTM, CDR2 ANQGSEA. The CDR3 runs to 13 residues. The germline V and J ends were trimmed by 6 bases and 0 bases, with 11 bases remaining between them. CDR3 sequence: CSVPSQMNTEAFF. In nucleotides, the CDR3 is TGCAGCGTCCCGAGCCAGATGAACACTGAAGCTTTCTTT. Supplemented by reference TRBV29-1 and TRBJ1-1, the full variable domain reads SAVISQKPSRDICQRGTSLTIQCQVDSQVTMMFWYRQQPGQSLTLIATANQGSEATYESGFVIDKFPISRPNLTFSTLTVSNMSPEDSSIYLCSVPSQMNTEAFFGQGTRLTVV.

This clone is a singleton in its sample. The J gene is TRBJ2-1, the V gene TRBV14, with 8 bases identical to TRBD2. Germline values: CDR1 SGHDN, CDR2 FVKESK. The V gene end was trimmed by 3 bases and the J gene end by 3 bases; junction bases not matched to a gene: 10. The CDR3 extends over 17 amino acids. The CDR3 protein is CASSQLPGTRIYNEQFF. The CDR3 coding sequence is TGTGCCAGCAGCCAGCTGCCCGGGACTAGAATCTACAATGAGCAGTTCTTC.

This clone was seen once. The V gene is TRBV18, the J gene TRBJ1-3, with 10 bases aligning to TRBD1. Germline CDR1 is KGHSH and CDR2 is LQKENI. Losses at the gene ends were 4 bases for V and 8 bases for J; bases not matched to a gene: 8. CDR3 length equals 15 residues. The CDR3 DNA sequence: TGTGCCAGCTCACTTTTCCCCGGGACAGGGGACACCATATATTTT. This translates into CASSLFPGTGDTIYF.

The chain joins TRBV7-8 to TRBJ1-5, with 9 bases matching TRBD1. The CDR3 has 17 amino acids. CDR1 is SGHVS and CDR2 is FQNEAQ in the germline V gene. V trimming: 2 bases; J trimming: 6 bases; junction bases outside the gene matches: 11. The CDR3 is CASSLPPGQGLTQPQHF. The CDR3 bases are TGTGCCAGCAGCTTACCGCCGGGACAGGGATTGACTCAGCCCCAGCATTTT.

The chain uses TRBV7-9 and TRBJ2-1; TRBD1 agrees at 9 bases. Germline values: CDR1 SEHNR, CDR2 FQNEAQ (reference sequence). The J segment lost 3 bases and the V segment lost 1 base, leaving 1 base of the junction unmatched. CDR3 length equals 15 residues. The CDR3 bases are TGTGCCAGCAGCTTAGACAGGGGGCTCTACAATGAGCAGTTCTTC. Residues: CASSLDRGLYNEQFF.

The V gene is TRBV9, the J gene TRBJ2-5, with a weak D call TRBD1 (6 bases). Germline CDR1 is SGDLS and CDR2 is YYNGEE. The CDR3 is 16 residues long. V gave up 3 bases and J gave up 4 bases, with 19 bases separating them. The CDR3 sequence: CASSERTDSIAETQYF. The CDR3 region has the DNA TGTGCCAGCAGCGAGCGGACAGATAGTATTGCAGAGACCCAGTACTTC.

This clone was recorded only once. CDR3 loop: CASSPGGAGYTF. In DNA form, the CDR3 reads TGTGCCAGCAGCCCGGGGGGGGCTGGCTACACCTTC. V gene TRBV7-9 combines with J gene TRBJ1-2; D is perhaps TRBD1 (6 bases). V dropped 5 bases and J dropped 7 bases, with 11 bases sitting between them. Germline loops: CDR1 SEHNR, CDR2 FQNEAQ (reference sequence). The CDR3 has 12 residues.

Turning to this clone: The same CDR3 can be traced to other DNA sequences in this sample. The chain joins TRBV28 to TRBJ1-5, with 10 bases identical to TRBD1. This CDR3 spans 15 amino acids. V lost 5 bases to trimming and J lost 4 bases; unmatched junction nucleotides: 5. Germline loops: CDR1 MDHEN, CDR2 SYDVKM. The CDR3 DNA is TGTGCCAGCAGTCTGACAGGGGGCGGGAATCAGCCCCAGCATTTT. It codes for CASSLTGGGNQPQHF.

A single count supports this clone. This chain joins TRBV5-1 and TRBJ1-2; maybe TRBD1 (5 bases). From germline, CDR1 is SGHRS and CDR2 YFSETQ. CDR3 length: 16 residues. V gave up 3 bases and J gave up 6 bases, with 21 bases separating them. This CDR3 is CASSSKSSPGGDGYTF. DNA of the CDR3: TGCGCCAGCAGCTCCAAGTCCTCCCCGGGGGGAGATGGCTACACCTTC. The complete variable domain, with remaining parts taken from reference TRBV5-1 and TRBJ1-2, reads KAGVTQTPRYLIKTRGQQVTLSCSPISGHRSVSWYQQTPGQGLQFLFEYFSETQRNKGNFPGRFSGRQFSNSRSEMNVSTLELGDSALYLCASSSKSSPGGDGYTFGSGTRLTVV.

The rearrangement links TRBV28 to TRBJ2-2, with 16 bases lining up with TRBD2. J gave up 5 bases and V 6 bases, and 9 bases lay outside the gene matches. The CDR3 length is 18 residues. Germline V lookup: CDR1 MDHEN, CDR2 SYDVKM. The DNA of the CDR3 is TGTGCCAGCAGCTCCCTGGGACTAGCGGGAGGGCGAACCGGGGAGCTGTTTTTT. Protein: CASSSLGLAGGRTGELFF. Together with reference TRBV28 and TRBJ2-2, the CDR3 gives the full variable domain: DVKVTQSSRYLVKRTGEKVFLECVQDMDHENMFWYRQDPGLGLRLIYFSYDVKMKEKGDIPEGYSVSREKKERFSLILESASTNQTSMYLCASSSLGLAGGRTGELFFGEGSRLTVL.

The CDR3 protein is CASSLLAEGWNEQFF. The CDR3 nucleotides read TGTGCCAGCAGCTTACTAGCGGAGGGGTGGAATGAGCAGTTCTTC. This chain joins TRBV5-4 and TRBJ2-1; the match to TRBD2 covers 8 bases. V was pared by 2 bases and J by 7 bases, with 8 bases of the junction left unmatched. This CDR3 is built from 15 residues. Germline lookup yields CDR1 SGHNT and CDR2 YYREEE (reference sequence).

This chain links TRBV2 with TRBJ1-5; D is ambiguous. This CDR3 has 14 residues. V was cut by 7 bases and J by 0 bases, with 10 bases left in between. Germline CDR1 and CDR2: SNHLY and FYNNEI. The CDR3 DNA follows: TGTGCCAGCACCGGGGTGAATAGCAATCAGCCCCAGCATTTT. As protein: CASTGVNSNQPQHF.

In regard to this clone: The sample holds other DNA sequences that translate to the same CDR3. The chain combines TRBV5-6 with TRBJ2-3; the D is unclear. The CDR3 totals 14 residues. CDR1 SGHDT and CDR2 YYEEEE come from the germline V gene. Trimming shortened V by 3 bases and J by 0 bases, and 8 bases separated the two germline ends. The CDR3 loop reads CASSSGTSTDTQYF. The CDR3 region has the DNA TGTGCCAGCAGCTCAGGTACTAGCACAGATACGCAGTATTTT.

V and J are TRBV14 and TRBJ1-3; no reliable D call. This CDR3 is built from 13 residues. The germline V and J ends were trimmed by 7 bases and 2 bases, with 9 bases remaining between them. In germline, CDR1 is SGHDN, CDR2 FVKESK. The CDR3 loop is CASTTRAGNTIYF. CDR3 DNA sequence: TGTGCCAGCACCACGAGGGCTGGAAACACCATATATTTT.

The V and J genes are TRBV27 and TRBJ1-1; 10 nucleotides line up with TRBD1. Germline CDR1 is MNHEY and CDR2 is SMNVEV (reference sequence). The V gene end was trimmed by 1 base and the J gene end by 1 base; junction bases not matched to a gene: 3. This CDR3 region has 16 residues. The DNA for the CDR3 is TGTGCCAGCAGTTTATTACGACAGGGGGCGAACACTGAAGCTTTCTTT. Its protein product is CASSLLRQGANTEAFF.

As to this clone: The identical CDR3 is also encoded by other nucleotide sequences in the sample. The chain employs TRBV30 and TRBJ2-7; TRBD2 matches 12 bases. This CDR3 has 16 amino acids. The germline CDR1 and CDR2 sequences are GTSNPN and SVGIG (reference sequence). Germline trimming cut 0 bases from V and 3 bases from J; bases unmatched to any gene: 6. The CDR3 protein is CAWSVELAGGNYEQYF. CDR3 sequence (DNA): TGTGCCTGGAGTGTGGAGCTAGCGGGAGGGAACTACGAGCAGTACTTC.

A few counts support this clone. V usage is TRBV7-8 and J usage is TRBJ1-2; 9 bases map to TRBD1. V dropped 10 bases and J dropped 5; count of bases not matched to a gene: 5. Looked up from germline, CDR1 is SGHVS and CDR2 is FQNEAQ. The CDR3 consists of 12 residues. CDR3 sequence: CATRDRAYGYTF. CDR3 DNA sequence: TGTGCCACCCGGGACAGGGCGTATGGCTACACCTTC. The whole variable domain, filled in from reference TRBV7-8 and TRBJ1-2, reads GAGVSQSPRYKVAKRGQDVALRCDPISGHVSLFWYQQALGQGPEFLTYFQNEAQLDKSGLPSDRFFAERPEGSVSTLKIQRTQQEDSAVYLCATRDRAYGYTFGSGTRLTVV.

V gene TRBV9 combines with J gene TRBJ2-4; D is unclear. The V and J ends lost 3 bases and 0 bases respectively, with 13 bases between them. Germline values: CDR1 SGDLS, CDR2 YYNGEE. The CDR3 consists of 16 residues. The CDR3 sequence is CASSGPAALAKNIQYF. The CDR3 region has the DNA TGTGCCAGCAGCGGACCCGCCGCCTTAGCCAAAAACATTCAGTACTTC.

The J gene is TRBJ2-7, the V gene TRBV18, with D unresolved. Germline V lookup: CDR1 KGHSH, CDR2 LQKENI. Deletions cut 4 bases from V and 3 bases from J, with 13 bases between. The CDR3 is 14 amino acids. DNA of the CDR3: TGTGCCAGCTCACTAGGCTCTACCTACTACGAGCAGTACTTC. Protein product: CASSLGSTYYEQYF.

The chain couples TRBV5-1 to TRBJ2-6, with no clear D. The CDR3 covers 15 residues. The V end was cut by 4 bases, the J end by 0 bases, with 8 bases between. Germline CDR1 is SGHRS and CDR2 is YFSETQ. The CDR3 loop reads CASSMALSGANVLTF. CDR3 DNA sequence: TGCGCCAGCAGCATGGCCCTCTCTGGGGCCAACGTCCTGACTTTC.

The rearrangement uses TRBV5-1 and TRBJ1-6; TRBD1 matches 8 bases. V lost 3 bases to trimming and J lost 6 bases; unmatched junction nucleotides: 2. Germline V gene lookup returns CDR1 SGHRS and CDR2 YFSETQ. The CDR3 sequence is 14 residues long. CDR3 sequence: CASSWDRLNSPLHF. The DNA for the CDR3 is TGCGCCAGCAGCTGGGACAGGCTTAATTCACCCCTCCACTTT.

The V call is TRBV7-2, the J call TRBJ2-3; D is uncertain. Germline-derived CDR1 and CDR2 are SGHTA and FQGNSA. V was trimmed by 1 base and J by 6 bases, leaving 11 bases between them. There are 14 residues in the CDR3. The CDR3 loop reads CASSLGLWADTQYF. DNA for the CDR3: TGTGCCAGCAGCTTAGGCTTGTGGGCGGATACGCAGTATTTT.

V is TRBV7-2 and J is TRBJ2-2; D is ambiguous. The CDR3 runs 15 residues. Germline loops: CDR1 SGHTA, CDR2 FQGNSA. The V and J ends lost 2 bases and 0 bases respectively, with 7 bases between them. Written as DNA, the CDR3 is TGTGCCAGCAGCTTAAGACGAGCGAACACCGGGGAGCTGTTTTTT. This gives the protein CASSLRRANTGELFF.

The V call is TRBV10-3, the J call TRBJ1-4; no reliable D call. The V gene lost 2 bases and the J gene lost 0 bases, with 7 bases spanning the gap. The CDR3 runs to 15 residues. Germline V gene lookup returns CDR1 ENHRY and CDR2 SYGVKD. The CDR3 reads CAISEVGATNEKLFF. The CDR3 DNA sequence: TGTGCCATCAGTGAGGTCGGTGCAACTAATGAAAAACTGTTTTTT.

Of note for this clone: Mismatch with germline at one junction end may stem from a read error. The chain recombines TRBV4-1 with TRBJ2-3, with TRBD1 matching over 9 bases. This CDR3 has 15 amino acids. The germline V gene has CDR1 MGHRA and CDR2 YSYEKL. The CDR3 DNA is TGCGCCAGTAGCCGGACAGGGGCTAGCACAGATACGCAGTATTTT. Encoded protein: CASSRTGASTDTQYF.